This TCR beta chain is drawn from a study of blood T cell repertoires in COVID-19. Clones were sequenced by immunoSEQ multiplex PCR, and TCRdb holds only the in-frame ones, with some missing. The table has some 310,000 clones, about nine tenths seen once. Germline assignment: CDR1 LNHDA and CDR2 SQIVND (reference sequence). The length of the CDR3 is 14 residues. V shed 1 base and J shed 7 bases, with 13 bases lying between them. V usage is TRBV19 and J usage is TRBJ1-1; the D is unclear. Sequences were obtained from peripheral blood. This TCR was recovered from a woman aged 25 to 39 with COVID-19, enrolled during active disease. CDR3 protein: CASSIGAGGSEAFF. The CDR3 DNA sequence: TGTGCCAGTAGTATAGGGGCCGGAGGGAGTGAAGCTTTCTTT.